This T cell receptor (beta chain) was sequenced in a study of regulatory and conventional T cells in RAG deficiency. The sorted regulatory T cells were CD4+, CD25-high and CD127-low, with genomic DNA sequenced. This CDR3 has 15 amino acids. V was clipped by 0 bases and J by 9 bases, with 15 bases between them. The germline V gene has CDR1 GTSNPN and CDR2 SVGIG (reference sequence). As to this clone: What it binds is not known.

Study-level points and caveats: In Omenn syndrome, Treg and Tconv repertoires overlapped >85%.

Clones were sequenced by immunoSEQ multiplex PCR, and TCRdb holds only the in-frame ones, with some missing. The top ten clones hold 1.4% to 1.5% of a sample with some 20,000 clones, around 90% of them seen once. The sample was also reused in another study, on regulatory T cells. That paper notes: Primers: 52 TRBV forward and 13 TRBJ reverse. Regulatory T cells showed the strongest V-J pair restriction and V/J gene skewing among patient repertoires.

The receptor comes from a human donor in good health. The sequenced sample consisted of Tregs sorted from blood. The chain combines TRBV30 with TRBJ1-6; the D is unclear. This chain's CDR3 is CAWSVRKGMRSPLHF. DNA for the CDR3: TGTGCCTGGAGTGTACGTAAGGGTATGCGTTCACCCCTCCACTTT. The full variable domain, its missing parts supplied by reference TRBV30 and TRBJ1-6, is SQTIHQWPATLVQPVGSPLSLECTVEGTSNPNLYWYRQAAGRGLQLLFYSVGIGQISSEVPQNLSASRPQDRQFILSSKKLLLSDSGFYLCAWSVRKGMRSPLHFGNGTRLTVT.